Below, one T cell receptor (beta chain) is given with its context. Clones were sequenced by immunoSEQ multiplex PCR, and TCRdb holds only the in-frame ones, with some missing. The repertoire holds 35,000 to 45,000 clones, with around nine tenths as singletons. With V trimmed by 4 bases and J by 3 bases, 5 bases remained unmatched. The CDR3 sequence is 14 residues long. Germline V gene data show CDR1 as SGHRS and CDR2 as YFSETQ. This specimen belongs to a study of T cell changes during pregnancy in multiple sclerosis. This specimen was CD4+ T cells from peripheral blood mononuclear cells, taken in the third trimester of pregnancy. V and J are TRBV5-1 and TRBJ2-7; 9 nucleotides agree with TRBD1. The clonotype originates from a female donor with multiple sclerosis, enrolled in a pregnancy study. DNA of the CDR3: TGCGCCAGCAGCCAGACAGGGGGATTCTACGAGCAGTACTTC. Protein: CASSQTGGFYEQYF.